Shown below are 31 T cell receptor beta chains from a single sample sequenced in a study of CD8 T cells in Susac syndrome. After extraction with the RNeasy kit, roughly 0.45 to 1 ug of the RNA was reverse transcribed using random hexamers. TCRdb processed the immunoSEQ multiplex PCR reads anew with MiXCR; each CDR3 protein has one entry. The repertoire holds 200,000 to 300,000 distinct CDR3 sequences, with about 94% as singletons. The sequenced material came from CD4+ T cells from PBMCs. These receptors were obtained from a human donor with multiple sclerosis.

The rearrangement uses TRBV3-1 and TRBJ1-2, with no clear D. With 5 bases removed from V and 4 bases from J, the gap between germline ends came to 8 bases. The CDR3 totals 12 residues. Germline-derived CDR1 and CDR2 are LGHDT and YNNKEL (reference sequence). The chain's CDR3 is CASSNQGYGYTF. The CDR3 DNA reads as TGTGCCAGCAGCAACCAAGGCTATGGCTACACCTTC. The variable domain in full, with the rest retrieved from reference TRBV3-1 and TRBJ1-2, is DTAVSQTPKYLVTQMGNDKSIKCEQNLGHDTMYWYKQDSKKFLKIMFSYNNKELIINETVPNRFSPKSPDKAHLNLHINSLELGDSAVYFCASSNQGYGYTFGSGTRLTVV.

In its sample, this clonotype was seen once. J is TRBJ2-6 and V is TRBV5-6, with D tentatively TRBD1 (5 bases). This CDR3 is built from 16 residues. Trimming shortened V by 4 bases and J by 4 bases, and 15 bases separated the two germline ends. Per the germline V gene, CDR1 is SGHDT and CDR2 is YYEEEE. CDR3 nucleotides: TGTGCCAGCAGCGCCAGGGTCCTTCTAGGGGCCAACGTCCTGACTTTC. This gives the protein CASSARVLLGANVLTF.

This rearrangement joins TRBV25-1 to TRBJ1-5, with a weak D call TRBD1 (5 bases). Germline V gene lookup returns CDR1 MGHDK and CDR2 SYGVNS. V lost 6 bases to trimming and J lost 7 bases, with 16 bases between them. This CDR3 has 14 amino acids. This CDR3 reads CASSPSGGYQPQHF. The CDR3 DNA sequence: TGTGCCAGCAGCCCCTCGGGGGGATACCAGCCCCAGCATTTT.

The chain employs TRBV20-1 and TRBJ2-5; 7 bases fit TRBD2. The trim removed 0 bases at V and 5 bases at J, leaving 6 bases unmatched. Looked up from germline, CDR1 is DFQATT and CDR2 is SNEGSKA (reference sequence). The CDR3 has 14 residues. The DNA for the CDR3 is TGCAGTGCTAGAGATGGGAGGGGAGATGAGACCCAGTACTTC. Protein sequence: CSARDGRGDETQYF.

The V gene is TRBV15, the J gene TRBJ2-3; no clear D. Germline lookup yields CDR1 LNHNV and CDR2 YYDKDF (reference sequence). The CDR3 is 16 residues long. Trimming took 1 base from V and 0 from J, leaving 11 bases between them. CDR3 amino acids: CATSRVVAFSTDTQYF. The CDR3 region has the DNA TGTGCCACCAGCAGAGTCGTTGCTTTTAGCACAGATACGCAGTATTTT. Full variable domain (remainder filled in from reference TRBV15 and TRBJ2-3): DAMVIQNPRYQVTQFGKPVTLSCSQTLNHNVMYWYQQKSSQAPKLLFHYYDKDFNNEADTPDNFQSRRPNTSFCFLDIRSPGLGDTAMYLCATSRVVAFSTDTQYFGPGTRLTVL.

V usage is TRBV12-3 or TRBV12-4 and J usage is TRBJ1-1; 7 positions agree with TRBD1. The CDR3 runs to 13 residues. V was clipped by 6 bases and J by 6 bases; unmatched bases: 7. This CDR3 is CASRTSTGPEAFF. CDR3 DNA sequence: TGTGCCAGCAGGACTTCGACAGGGCCTGAAGCTTTCTTT.

The V and J genes are TRBV3-1 and TRBJ2-5; D possibly uses TRBD1 or TRBD2 (6 bases each). CDR3 length: 16 amino acids. V was pared by 0 bases and J by 5 bases, with 16 bases between. Germline V lookup: CDR1 LGHDT, CDR2 YNNKEL (reference sequence). The DNA for the CDR3 is TGTGCCAGCAGCCAAGATTACTCGGGGGCCCGGGAGACCCAGTACTTC. This translates into CASSQDYSGARETQYF.

The chain is built from TRBV7-2 and TRBJ2-3, with D possibly TRBD2 on 5 matching bases. V was trimmed by 5 bases and J by 1 base, leaving 16 bases between them. The length of the CDR3 is 16 residues. In germline, CDR1 is SGHTA, CDR2 FQGNSA. The DNA of the CDR3 is TGTGCCAGCAGCCCCCAGGACTTGGCTGGCACAGATACGCAGTATTTT. Its protein product is CASSPQDLAGTDTQYF.

The J gene is TRBJ1-2, the V gene TRBV29-1; D remains unclear. The germline V gene has CDR1 SQVTM and CDR2 ANQGSEA. With 4 bases removed from V and 4 bases from J, the gap between germline ends came to 10 bases. CDR3 length: 12 amino acids. CDR3 in DNA: TGCAGCGTTGGGGGAGAGGGCTATGGCTACACCTTC. It specifies CSVGGEGYGYTF.

The chain has TRBV29-1 and TRBJ2-1; a weak D match, TRBD1 (6 bases). V lost 2 bases to trimming and J lost 13 bases, with 15 bases between them. This CDR3 has 12 residues. Germline V gene lookup returns CDR1 SQVTM and CDR2 ANQGSEA. The CDR3 DNA reads TGCAGCGTTGAAAGGACAGCCGGGGAACAGTTCTTC. This encodes CSVERTAGEQFF.

This chain joins TRBV6-1 and TRBJ2-7; D may be TRBD2 (5 bases). CDR3 length: 14 amino acids. Trimming cost V 5 bases and J 2 bases, with 13 bases left between them. Germline CDR1 reads MNHNS; CDR2 reads SASEGT. The DNA of the CDR3 is TGTGCCAGCAGTTGGGAGCAACCAGCCTACGAGCAGTACTTC. This codes for CASSWEQPAYEQYF.

This clonotype was counted a few times. CDR3 nucleotide sequence: TGTGCCAGTAGTATATCGGGGGCCGGGGAGCTGTTTTTT. The encoded protein is CASSISGAGELFF. V and J are TRBV19 and TRBJ2-2; D is possibly TRBD2 (6 bases). The ends were cut back, 2 bases at V and 6 bases at J, with 7 bases in the middle. The CDR3 runs 13 residues. Germline V gives CDR1 LNHDA, CDR2 SQIVND (reference sequence).

The rearrangement uses TRBV9 and TRBJ2-3; 7 nucleotides line up with TRBD2. The V segment lost 4 bases and the J segment 2 bases; nucleotides outside the gene matches: 7. Germline assignment: CDR1 SGDLS and CDR2 YYNGEE. This CDR3 contains 15 residues. The CDR3 reads CASSWAGDSTDTQYF. CDR3 DNA: TGTGCCAGCAGCTGGGCGGGGGACTCCACAGATACGCAGTATTTT.

The rearrangement uses TRBV10-3 and TRBJ1-4; D perhaps matches TRBD1 (5 bases). CDR1 is ENHRY and CDR2 is SYGVKD in the germline V gene. Trimming pared 6 bases from V and 0 bases from J, leaving 5 bases between. The CDR3 is 13 residues long. In DNA, the CDR3 is TGTGCCATCAGACAGGCAACTAATGAAAAACTGTTTTTT. It is translated as CAIRQATNEKLFF.

The CDR3: CSVGKETQYF. The CDR3 region has the DNA TGCAGTGTCGGGAAAGAGACCCAGTACTTC. The V call is TRBV20-1, the J call TRBJ2-5; D is possibly TRBD2 (5 bases). In germline, CDR1 is DFQATT, CDR2 SNEGSKA (reference sequence). The V gene lost 7 bases and the J gene lost 3 bases, with 6 bases spanning the gap. CDR3 length equals 10 residues.

This clonotype showed up just once. This rearrangement joins TRBV3-1 to TRBJ2-4; D may match TRBD1 or TRBD2 (5 bases each). Trimming stripped 0 bases from V and 5 bases from J, with 11 bases between. The CDR3 sequence is 15 residues long. CDR1 is LGHDT, CDR2 YNNKEL, per germline (reference sequence). CDR3 nucleotide sequence: TGTGCCAGCAGCCAAGACGGGACGCCCCAAAACATTCAGTACTTC. This translates into CASSQDGTPQNIQYF.

This chain connects TRBV2 to TRBJ1-2; a weak D match, TRBD1 (6 bases). The CDR3 has 14 amino acids. CDR1 and CDR2 (germline): SNHLY, FYNNEI. V was cut by 1 base and J by 8 bases, with 14 bases left in between. This CDR3 is CASSEEGGRGGYTF. CDR3 DNA: TGTGCCAGCAGTGAAGAAGGGGGGAGGGGAGGCTACACCTTC.

This chain joins TRBV19 and TRBJ2-7; perhaps TRBD1 as D (6 bases). CDR3 size: 14 residues. V gave up 5 bases and J gave up 0 bases, with 11 bases separating them. Germline CDR1 reads LNHDA; CDR2 reads SQIVND (reference sequence). The CDR3 sequence is CASSPGTFSYEQYF. Written as DNA, the CDR3 is TGTGCCAGTAGTCCCGGGACATTCTCCTACGAGCAGTACTTC.

The chain is built from TRBV12-3 or TRBV12-4 and TRBJ1-1; 10 nucleotides agree with TRBD1. The CDR3 covers 13 residues. V lost 10 bases and J lost 4; bases outside the gene matches: 6. The CDR3 loop reads CATSRDRGTEAFF. In DNA, the CDR3 is TGTGCCACCTCCCGGGACAGGGGCACTGAAGCTTTCTTT.

The gene calls are TRBV12-3 or TRBV12-4 and TRBJ2-1; 7 nucleotides line up with TRBD1. The trim removed 6 bases at V and 12 bases at J, leaving 14 bases unmatched. This CDR3 contains 14 residues. The CDR3 sequence is CASSQGRGGVGQFF. In DNA form, the CDR3 reads TGTGCCAGCAGCCAGGGACGAGGGGGCGTAGGGCAGTTCTTC.

The chain couples TRBV6-6 to TRBJ2-1; the D call may be TRBD1 or TRBD2 (5 bases each). Per germline, CDR1 MNHNY and CDR2 SVGAGI (reference sequence). CDR3 length equals 12 residues. V dropped 6 bases and J dropped 9 bases, with 12 bases sitting between them. The CDR3 sequence: CASSIGGGEQFF. The CDR3 DNA is TGTGCCAGCAGCATTGGTGGGGGTGAGCAGTTCTTC.

The rearrangement links TRBV5-1 to TRBJ2-5, with 10 bases lining up with TRBD1. Trimming removed 0 bases from V and 5 bases from J; junction bases left unmatched: 4. The V gene's germline CDR1 is SGHRS and CDR2 YFSETQ. The CDR3 has 15 amino acids. The chain's CDR3 is CASSLEGQGLETQYF. DNA of the CDR3: TGCGCCAGCAGCTTGGAGGGACAGGGGTTGGAGACCCAGTACTTC.

CDR3 in DNA: TGTGCCAGCACACGGGACAGCTACGAGCAGTACTTC. Protein sequence: CASTRDSYEQYF. This sequence joins TRBV6-1 and TRBJ2-7; 7 bases map to TRBD1. CDR1 and CDR2 from the germline V gene are MNHNS and SASEGT. The CDR3 covers 12 residues. J was trimmed by 3 bases and V by 7 bases; bases with no gene match: 3.

The CDR3 here is CASSQLGGGKNTGELFF. The DNA for the CDR3 is TGTGCCAGCAGCCAACTAGGGGGCGGGAAGAACACCGGGGAGCTGTTTTTT. This chain connects TRBV3-1 to TRBJ2-2; tentative D call: TRBD1 (7 bases). Trimming pared 2 bases from V and 1 base from J, leaving 14 bases between. Germline lookup yields CDR1 LGHDT and CDR2 YNNKEL (reference sequence). This CDR3 region has 17 residues.

The rearrangement uses TRBV20-1 and TRBJ1-2, with no clear D. With 0 bases removed from V and 10 bases from J, the gap between germline ends came to 21 bases. CDR1 and CDR2 (germline): DFQATT, SNEGSKA (reference sequence). The CDR3 extends over 15 amino acids. CDR3 loop: CSARDTWTPRPVYTF. The DNA for the CDR3 is TGCAGTGCTAGAGATACTTGGACCCCCAGACCAGTCTACACCTTC.

The V gene is TRBV5-1, the J gene TRBJ2-1; D possibly corresponds to TRBD2 (5 bases). Germline V gene lookup returns CDR1 SGHRS and CDR2 YFSETQ. The CDR3 is 12 residues long. V lost 4 bases to trimming and J lost 9 bases, with 11 bases between them. The CDR3 DNA is TGCGCCAGCAGCACCGACGGAGGTGAGCAGTTCTTC. This translates into CASSTDGGEQFF.

The chain employs TRBV5-1 and TRBJ1-2, with unresolved D. V lost 4 bases, J lost 6 bases, and 13 bases lay in between. This CDR3 comprises 13 residues. Germline assignment: CDR1 SGHRS and CDR2 YFSETQ. CDR3 loop: CASSLRTVHGYTF. The CDR3 region has the DNA TGCGCCAGCAGCCTTCGGACGGTACATGGCTACACCTTC.

This chain links TRBV11-2 with TRBJ2-1; D gene ambiguous. The CDR3 extends over 16 amino acids. V dropped 0 bases and J dropped 2 bases, with 11 bases sitting between them. The germline gives CDR1 SGHAT, CDR2 FQNNGV. The chain's CDR3 is CASSLDMPAAYNEQFF. The CDR3 nucleotides read TGTGCCAGCAGCTTAGATATGCCGGCGGCCTACAATGAGCAGTTCTTC.

The V gene is TRBV29-1, the J gene TRBJ2-5, with 8 bases matching TRBD1. Germline trimming cut 6 bases from V and 5 bases from J; bases unmatched to any gene: 11. This CDR3 has 14 amino acids. Germline V gene sequence: CDR1 SQVTM, CDR2 ANQGSEA. For the CDR3, the DNA is TGCAGCGTGCCAGGGGGCGAGGGGTGGGAGACCCAGTACTTC. Translating it yields CSVPGGEGWETQYF.

The chain joins TRBV20-1 to TRBJ2-5; 7 nucleotides line up with TRBD2. The CDR3 spans 17 residues. Germline CDR1 DFQATT, CDR2 SNEGSKA (reference sequence). V lost 0 bases, J lost 5 bases, and 15 bases stayed unmatched. CDR3 nucleotides: TGCAGTGCTAGAGATCTTGTAGGGCCTAGCGGAGGGGAGACCCAGTACTTC. It specifies CSARDLVGPSGGETQYF.

The chain has TRBV27 and TRBJ2-3, with D perhaps assigned TRBD1 or TRBD2 (5 bases each). The V gene's germline CDR1 is MNHEY and CDR2 SMNVEV (reference sequence). The CDR3 length is 15 residues. The V end was cut by 5 bases, the J end by 1 base, with 13 bases between. DNA for the CDR3: TGTGCCAGCAGTCCCGGGACCTTCCGCACAGATACGCAGTATTTT. It encodes CASSPGTFRTDTQYF.